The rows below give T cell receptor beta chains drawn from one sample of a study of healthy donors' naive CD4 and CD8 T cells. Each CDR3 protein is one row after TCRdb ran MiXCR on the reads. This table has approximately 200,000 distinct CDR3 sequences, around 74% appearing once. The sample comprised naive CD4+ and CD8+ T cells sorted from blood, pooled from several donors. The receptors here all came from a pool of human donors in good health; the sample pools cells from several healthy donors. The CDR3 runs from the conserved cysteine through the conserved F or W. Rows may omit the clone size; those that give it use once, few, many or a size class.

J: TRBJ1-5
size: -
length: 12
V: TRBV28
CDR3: CASSWQNQLQHF

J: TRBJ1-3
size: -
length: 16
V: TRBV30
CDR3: CAWSATRGLAGNTIYF

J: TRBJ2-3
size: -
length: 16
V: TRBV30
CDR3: CAWSRPGTSFTDTQYF

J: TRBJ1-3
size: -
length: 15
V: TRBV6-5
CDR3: CASSYGTGDGNTIYF

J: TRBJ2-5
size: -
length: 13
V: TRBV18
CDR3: CASSPGVQETQYF

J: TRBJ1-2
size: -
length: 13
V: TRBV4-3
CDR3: CASSQVLMDGYTF

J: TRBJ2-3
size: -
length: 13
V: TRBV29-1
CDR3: CSVVAGPTDTQYF

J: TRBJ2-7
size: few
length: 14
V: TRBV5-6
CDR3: CASSAGQGIYEQYF

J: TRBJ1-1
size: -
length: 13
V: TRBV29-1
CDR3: CSVEQGTNIEAFF

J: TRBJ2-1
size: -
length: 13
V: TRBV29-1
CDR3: CSFWSGGNNEQFF

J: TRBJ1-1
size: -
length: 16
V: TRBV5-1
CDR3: CTSSLAWRPGWTEAFF

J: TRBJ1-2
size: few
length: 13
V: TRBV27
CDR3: CASSLMTGRGYTF

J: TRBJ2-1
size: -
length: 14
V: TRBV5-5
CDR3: CALGREGTYNEQFF

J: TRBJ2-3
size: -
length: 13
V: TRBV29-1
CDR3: CSVESGLADTQYF

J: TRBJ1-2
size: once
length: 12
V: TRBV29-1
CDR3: CSVPGQLYGYTF

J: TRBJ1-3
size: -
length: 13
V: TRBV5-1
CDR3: CASSLRLGDTIYF

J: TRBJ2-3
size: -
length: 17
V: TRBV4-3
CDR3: CASSRGALRDLTDTQYF

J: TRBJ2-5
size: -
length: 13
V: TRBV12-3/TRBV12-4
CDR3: CASSQTSRETQYF

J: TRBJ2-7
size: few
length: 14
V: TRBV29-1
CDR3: CSVAPLAGGREQYF

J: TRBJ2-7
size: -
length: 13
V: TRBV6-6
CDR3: CAGAQNVYYEQYF

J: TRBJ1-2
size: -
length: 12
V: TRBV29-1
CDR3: CSYTGSEDGYTF

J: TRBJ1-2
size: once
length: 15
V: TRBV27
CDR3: CASSTLGPPVDGYTF

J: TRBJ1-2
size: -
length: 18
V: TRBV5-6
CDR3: CASSFGTIHWGINYGYTF

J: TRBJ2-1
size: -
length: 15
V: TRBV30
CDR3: CAWIGGPSSYNEQFF

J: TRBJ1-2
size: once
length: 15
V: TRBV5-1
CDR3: CASSLEGQGLGGYTF

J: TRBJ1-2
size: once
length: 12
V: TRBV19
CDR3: CASRTEANGYTF

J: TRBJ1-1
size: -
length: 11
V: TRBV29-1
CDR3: CSVRDNTEAFF

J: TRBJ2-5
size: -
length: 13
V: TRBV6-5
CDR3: CASRGEGGETQYF

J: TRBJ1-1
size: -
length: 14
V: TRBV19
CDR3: CASTWDNLNTEAFF

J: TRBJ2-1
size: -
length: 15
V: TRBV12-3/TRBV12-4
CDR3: CASSTGLAGFNEQFF

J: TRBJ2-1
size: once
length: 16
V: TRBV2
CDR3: CASMGAAFPRDNEQFF

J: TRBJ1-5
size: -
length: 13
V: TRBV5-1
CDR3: CASSLFSDQPQHF

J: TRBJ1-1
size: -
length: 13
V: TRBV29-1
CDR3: CSARESVFTEAFF

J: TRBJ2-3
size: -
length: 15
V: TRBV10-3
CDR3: CAISEAGTGVDTQYF

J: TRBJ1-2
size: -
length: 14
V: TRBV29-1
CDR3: CSVEETGTRYGYTF

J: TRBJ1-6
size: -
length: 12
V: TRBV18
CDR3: CASSLQEGPLHF

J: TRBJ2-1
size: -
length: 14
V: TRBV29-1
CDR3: CSVGGTSGNNEQFF

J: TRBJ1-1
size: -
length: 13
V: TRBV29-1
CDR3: CSVEDRRQPGAFF

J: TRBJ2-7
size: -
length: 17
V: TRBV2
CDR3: CASRDLFHRDRMDEQYF

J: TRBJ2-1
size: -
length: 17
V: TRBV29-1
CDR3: CSVEGVGTSAVYNEQFF

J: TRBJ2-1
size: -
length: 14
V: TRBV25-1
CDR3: CASSERGADGEQFF

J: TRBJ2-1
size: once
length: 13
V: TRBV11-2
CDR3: CASSPIQTNEQFF

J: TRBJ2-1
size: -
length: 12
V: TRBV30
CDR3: CALVRAGGEQFF

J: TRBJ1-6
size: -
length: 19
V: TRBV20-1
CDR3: CSVPPAGRGPESYNSPLHF

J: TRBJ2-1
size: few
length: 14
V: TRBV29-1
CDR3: CSVEATGRFDEQFF

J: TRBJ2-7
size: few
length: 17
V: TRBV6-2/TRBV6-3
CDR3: CASSTKTTGAFVREQYF

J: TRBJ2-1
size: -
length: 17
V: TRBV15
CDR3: CATSRASLAGGYNEQFF